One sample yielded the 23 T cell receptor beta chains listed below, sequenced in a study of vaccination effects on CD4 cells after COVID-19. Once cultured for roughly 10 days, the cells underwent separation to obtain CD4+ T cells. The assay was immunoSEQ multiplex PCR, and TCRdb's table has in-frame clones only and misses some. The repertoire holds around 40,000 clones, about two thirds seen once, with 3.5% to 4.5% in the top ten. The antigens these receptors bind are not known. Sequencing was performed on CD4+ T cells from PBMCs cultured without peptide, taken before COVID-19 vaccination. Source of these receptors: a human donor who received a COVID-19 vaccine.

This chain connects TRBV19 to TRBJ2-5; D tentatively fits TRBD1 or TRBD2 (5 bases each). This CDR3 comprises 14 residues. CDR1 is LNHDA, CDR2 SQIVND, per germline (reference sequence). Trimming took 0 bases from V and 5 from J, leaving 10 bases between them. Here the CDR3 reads CASSIERGGETQYF. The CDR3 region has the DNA TGTGCCAGTAGTATAGAAAGGGGCGGGGAGACCCAGTACTTC.

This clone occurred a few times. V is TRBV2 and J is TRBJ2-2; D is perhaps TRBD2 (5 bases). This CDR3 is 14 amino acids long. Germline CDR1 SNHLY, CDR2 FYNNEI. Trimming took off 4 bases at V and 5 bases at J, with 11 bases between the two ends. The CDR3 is CASSGTLRTGELFF. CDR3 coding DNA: TGTGCCAGCAGTGGGACTCTGAGAACCGGGGAGCTGTTTTTT.

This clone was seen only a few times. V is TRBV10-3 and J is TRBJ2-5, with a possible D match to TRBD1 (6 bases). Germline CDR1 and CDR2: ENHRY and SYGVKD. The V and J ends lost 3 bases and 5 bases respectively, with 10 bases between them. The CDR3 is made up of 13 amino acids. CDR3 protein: CAISDAGAETQYF. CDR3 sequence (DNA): TGTGCCATCAGTGATGCAGGGGCGGAGACCCAGTACTTC.

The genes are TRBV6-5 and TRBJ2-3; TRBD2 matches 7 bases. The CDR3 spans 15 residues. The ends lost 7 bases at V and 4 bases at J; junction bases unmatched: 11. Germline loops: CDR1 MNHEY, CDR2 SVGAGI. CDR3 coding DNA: TGTGCCAGCATATGGGGGGGTCTGGAGGCAGATACGCAGTATTTT. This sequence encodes CASIWGGLEADTQYF.

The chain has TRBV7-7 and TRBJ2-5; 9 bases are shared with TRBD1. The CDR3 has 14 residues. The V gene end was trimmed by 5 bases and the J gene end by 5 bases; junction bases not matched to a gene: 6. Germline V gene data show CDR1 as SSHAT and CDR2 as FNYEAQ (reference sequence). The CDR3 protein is CASSPGQGYETQYF. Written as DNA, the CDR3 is TGTGCCAGCAGCCCGGGACAGGGTTATGAGACCCAGTACTTC.

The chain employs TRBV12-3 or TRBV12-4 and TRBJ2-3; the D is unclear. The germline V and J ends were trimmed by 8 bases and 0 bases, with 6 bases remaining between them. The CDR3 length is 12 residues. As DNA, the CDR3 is TGTGCCAGCCGATTTAGCACAGATACGCAGTATTTT. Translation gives CASRFSTDTQYF.

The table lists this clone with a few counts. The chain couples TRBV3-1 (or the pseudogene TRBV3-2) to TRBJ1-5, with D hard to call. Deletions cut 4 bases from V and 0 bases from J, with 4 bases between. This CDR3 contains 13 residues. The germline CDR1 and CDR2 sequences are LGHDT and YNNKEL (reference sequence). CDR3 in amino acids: CASSPDSNQPQHF. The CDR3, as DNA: TGTGCCAGCAGCCCAGATAGCAATCAGCCCCAGCATTTT.

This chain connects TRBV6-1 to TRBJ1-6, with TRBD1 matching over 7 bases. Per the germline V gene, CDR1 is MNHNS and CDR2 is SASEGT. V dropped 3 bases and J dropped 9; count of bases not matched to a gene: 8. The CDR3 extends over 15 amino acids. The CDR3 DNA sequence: TGTGCCAGCAGTGAGCTCCGGGACAGAGGTTCACCCCTCCACTTT. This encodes CASSELRDRGSPLHF.

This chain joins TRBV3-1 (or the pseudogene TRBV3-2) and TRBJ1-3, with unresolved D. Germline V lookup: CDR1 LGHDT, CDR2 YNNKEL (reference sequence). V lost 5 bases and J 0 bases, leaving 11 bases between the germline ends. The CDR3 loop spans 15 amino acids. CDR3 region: CASSNTGNSGNTIYF. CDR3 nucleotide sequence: TGTGCCAGCAGCAATACGGGGAACTCTGGAAACACCATATATTTT.

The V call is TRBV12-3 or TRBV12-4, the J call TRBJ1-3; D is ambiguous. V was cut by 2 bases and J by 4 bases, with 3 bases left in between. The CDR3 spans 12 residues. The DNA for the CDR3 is TGTGCCAGCAGTTTAACCGGAAACACCATATATTTT. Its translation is CASSLTGNTIYF.

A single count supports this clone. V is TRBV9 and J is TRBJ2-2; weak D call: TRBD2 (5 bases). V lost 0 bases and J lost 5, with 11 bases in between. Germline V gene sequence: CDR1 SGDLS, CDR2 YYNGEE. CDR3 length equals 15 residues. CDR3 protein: CASSVALASTGELFF. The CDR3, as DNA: TGTGCCAGCAGCGTAGCTCTAGCCAGTACCGGGGAGCTGTTTTTT. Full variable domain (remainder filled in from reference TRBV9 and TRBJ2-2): DSGVTQTPKHLITATGQRVTLRCSPRSGDLSVYWYQQSLDQGLQFLIQYYNGEERAKGNILERFSAQQFPDLHSELNLSSLELGDSALYFCASSVALASTGELFFGEGSRLTVL.

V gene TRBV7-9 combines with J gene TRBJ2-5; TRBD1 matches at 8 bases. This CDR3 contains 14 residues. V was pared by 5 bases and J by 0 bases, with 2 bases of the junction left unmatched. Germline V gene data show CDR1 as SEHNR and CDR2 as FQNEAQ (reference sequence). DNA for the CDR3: TGTGCCAGCAGCGCGACAGGGGACCAAGAGACCCAGTACTTC. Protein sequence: CASSATGDQETQYF.

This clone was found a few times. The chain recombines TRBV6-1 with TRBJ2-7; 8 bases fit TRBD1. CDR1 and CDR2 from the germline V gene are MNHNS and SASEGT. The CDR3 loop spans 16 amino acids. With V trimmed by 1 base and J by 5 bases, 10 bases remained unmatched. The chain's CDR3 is CASSEVRGRGRDEQYF. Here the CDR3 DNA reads TGTGCCAGCAGTGAAGTTAGGGGCAGGGGGCGTGACGAGCAGTACTTC.

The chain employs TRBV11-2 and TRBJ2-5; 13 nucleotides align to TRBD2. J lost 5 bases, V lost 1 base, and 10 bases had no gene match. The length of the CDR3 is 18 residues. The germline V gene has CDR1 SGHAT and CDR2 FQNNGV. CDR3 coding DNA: TGTGCCAGCAGCTTAGCACCACTAGCGGGAGGGCCTTGGGAGACCCAGTACTTC. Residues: CASSLAPLAGGPWETQYF.

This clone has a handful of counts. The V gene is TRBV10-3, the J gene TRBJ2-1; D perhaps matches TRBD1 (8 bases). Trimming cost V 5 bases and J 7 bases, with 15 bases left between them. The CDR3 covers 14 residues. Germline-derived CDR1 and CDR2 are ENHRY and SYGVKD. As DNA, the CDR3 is TGTGCCATCAGTTCCACAGGGGGGGCGAATGAGCAGTTCTTC. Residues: CAISSTGGANEQFF.

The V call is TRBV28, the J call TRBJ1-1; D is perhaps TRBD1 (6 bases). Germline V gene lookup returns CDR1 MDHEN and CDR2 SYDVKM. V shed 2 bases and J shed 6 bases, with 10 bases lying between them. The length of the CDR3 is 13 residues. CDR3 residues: CASSLRQVAEAFF. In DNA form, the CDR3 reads TGTGCCAGCAGTTTAAGACAGGTCGCTGAAGCTTTCTTT. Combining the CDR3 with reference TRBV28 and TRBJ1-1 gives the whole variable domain DVKVTQSSRYLVKRTGEKVFLECVQDMDHENMFWYRQDPGLGLRLIYFSYDVKMKEKGDIPEGYSVSREKKERFSLILESASTNQTSMYLCASSLRQVAEAFFGQGTRLTVV.

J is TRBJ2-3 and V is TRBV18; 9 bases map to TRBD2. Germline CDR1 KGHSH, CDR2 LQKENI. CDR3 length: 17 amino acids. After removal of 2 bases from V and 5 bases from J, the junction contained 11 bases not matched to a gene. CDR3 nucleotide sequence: TGTGCCAGCTCACCAGTAGCGGGAGATTTAAAGGGAGATACGCAGTATTTT. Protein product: CASSPVAGDLKGDTQYF.

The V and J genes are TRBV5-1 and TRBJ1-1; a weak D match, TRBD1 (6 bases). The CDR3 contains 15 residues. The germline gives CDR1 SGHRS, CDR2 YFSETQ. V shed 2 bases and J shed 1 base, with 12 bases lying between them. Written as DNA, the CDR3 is TGCGCCAGCAGCTTCATGACAGGACGGAACACTGAAGCTTTCTTT. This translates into CASSFMTGRNTEAFF.

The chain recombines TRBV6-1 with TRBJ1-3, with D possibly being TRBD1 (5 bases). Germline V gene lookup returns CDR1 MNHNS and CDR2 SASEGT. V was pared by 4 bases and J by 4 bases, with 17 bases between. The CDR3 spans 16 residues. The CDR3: CASSAPQGPSGNTIYF. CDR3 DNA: TGTGCCAGCAGTGCACCCCAGGGCCCCTCAGGAAACACCATATATTTT.

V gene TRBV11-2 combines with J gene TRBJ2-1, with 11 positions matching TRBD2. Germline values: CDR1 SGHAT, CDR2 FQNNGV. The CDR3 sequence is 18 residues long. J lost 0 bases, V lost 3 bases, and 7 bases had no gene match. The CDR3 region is CASSFPSGGPSSYNEQFF. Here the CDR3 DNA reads TGTGCCAGCAGCTTCCCTAGCGGGGGGCCGAGCTCCTACAATGAGCAGTTCTTC.

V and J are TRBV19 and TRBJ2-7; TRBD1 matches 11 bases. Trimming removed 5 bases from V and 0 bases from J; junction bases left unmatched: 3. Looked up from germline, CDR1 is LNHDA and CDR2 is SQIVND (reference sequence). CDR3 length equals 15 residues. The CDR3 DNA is TGTGCCAGTAGTCCGGGACAGGGGGACTCCTACGAGCAGTACTTC. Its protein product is CASSPGQGDSYEQYF.

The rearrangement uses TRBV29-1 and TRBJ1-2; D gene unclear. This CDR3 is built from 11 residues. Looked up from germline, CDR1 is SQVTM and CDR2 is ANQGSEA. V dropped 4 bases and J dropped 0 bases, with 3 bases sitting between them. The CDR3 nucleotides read TGCAGCGTTGCCGCTAACTATGGCTACACCTTC. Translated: CSVAANYGYTF.

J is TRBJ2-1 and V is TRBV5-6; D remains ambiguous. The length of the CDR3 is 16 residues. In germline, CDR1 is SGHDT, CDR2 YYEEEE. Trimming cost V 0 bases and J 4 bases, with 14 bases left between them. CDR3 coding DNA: TGTGCCAGCAGCTTGGAACCATCTGGCCTTTACAATGAGCAGTTCTTC. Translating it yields CASSLEPSGLYNEQFF.